This T cell receptor (beta chain) comes out of a study of blood T cell repertoires in COVID-19. Overall study context: Sample material is recorded as cDNA or gDNA derived from T cells, B-cell-depleted T cells, or PBMCs.

Trimming left V 5 bases short and J 5 bases short, with 13 bases between. The CDR3 is made up of 13 amino acids. The germline V gene has CDR1 SGHDT and CDR2 YYEEEE. Generated by immunoSEQ multiplex PCR, the TCRdb table keeps only in-frame clones and is missing some. The top ten hold approximately 25% of the sample, which has roughly 80,000 clones, around four fifths seen once. The chain carries TRBV5-6 and TRBJ2-5, with D perhaps matching TRBD1 (6 bases). This clonotype was obtained from a human donor in a cohort sampled during active COVID-19. Sequenced: peripheral blood. The CDR3 sequence: CASSLQGGETQYF. In nucleotides, the CDR3 is TGTGCCAGCAGTCTACAGGGTGGCGAGACCCAGTACTTC. Using reference TRBV5-6 and TRBJ2-5 for the parts outside the CDR3, the full variable domain is DAGVTQSPTHLIKTRGQQVTLRCSPKSGHDTVSWYQQALGQGPQFIFQYYEEEERQRGNFPDRFSGHQFPNYSSELNVNALLLGDSALYLCASSLQGGETQYFGPGTRLLVL.